This T cell receptor (beta chain) was sequenced in a study of molecular identifiers for immune sequencing clone quantification listed by TCRdb under 2018. In terms of the full investigation: For a replicate experiment, RNA from roughly 18,000 or 92,000 naive CD8 T cells was divided into five aliquots, of which four were sequenced. This methods study used CD8 T cells to benchmark TCR RNA copy counting and molecular-identifier clustering-based TCR repertoire sequencing (MIDCIRS). The research as a whole found: When barcode sub-clustering was not used, chimeric consensus sequences inflated TCR diversity, with chimeras reaching as high as 47%. Naive libraries contained spiked-in Jurkat TCR RNA (approximately nine copies' worth), which is not part of the donor repertoire. A single cell's worth of spiked-in Jurkat TCR RNA was reported detectable even among around 1 million naive CD8 T cells. Clones above 20 RNA copies held over 97% of molecules in CMV-specific effector cells but under 1% in naive cells. About 2.9 recovered TCR RNA copies per cell were obtained by modeling, versus around 10 by digital PCR, implying a capture efficiency of about 30%. The sizes of highly expanded clones could end up underestimated when identical TCR molecules share a barcode.

By its share of the sample, this clonotype is medium-sized (0.01 to 0.1%). There is no known antigen for this receptor. The sample holds no much larger clone one base away, and base qualities are not on file. Libraries of naive CD8 T cells were built from approximately 20,000 to 1,000,000 sorted cells, with 10%, 30% or 50% of the purified RNA used. Naive CD8 T cells were FACS-sorted as CD8+CD4-CCR7+CD45RA+ on a BD FACSAria II into RLT Plus buffer. Around 10 TCR copies' worth of Jurkat RNA were spiked into about 20,000-1,100,000 naive CD8 T cell samples to test detection sensitivity. Enrichment of CD8 T cells was performed with RosetteSep CD8+ T Cell Enrichment Cocktail and Ficoll-Paque, after which ACK red cell lysis was carried out. Library generation was performed with PCR. Data came from a NextSeq 500. Bulk TCR libraries were made following a previously described method, with the TCR primers given in Table S5. Total RNA was purified with the Qiagen AllPrep DNA/RNA kit. Before analysis, reads from multiple sequencing runs of the same library were pooled. From the authors' description of their analysis: Reads were retained only if the reads had an exact TCR constant sequence, and the retained reads were trimmed to 150 nt and grouped according to their 12-nt molecular barcodes. Reads within each barcode group were sub-clustered using a 15% Levenshtein threshold, and quality-weighted consensus sequences were constructed for each RNA molecule. Non-functional sequences were discarded, and so were lower-count sequences lying one edit away from another sequence. Barcode sub-clusters with fewer than 20% of the maximum read count were removed, based on fitting two negative binomial distributions. The public reads were reprocessed in TCRdb via fastp at Q25 and MiXCR, keeping in-frame beta chains. Identical CDR3 protein sequences are pooled into one entry, listed with their most common genes and DNA. Here the V and J calls rest on TCRdb's processing, not on the authors' analysis. For this sample the table gives more than 8,000 distinct CDR3 sequences, of which 20% to 25% were detected only once. The leading ten clones occupy 1.5% of the sample.

The sequenced sample was naive CD8+ T cells from blood, with Jurkat cell RNA spiked in. This specimen's cell subset or site label, per the study, means: FACS-sorted CD8+CD4-CCR7+CD45RA+ naive T cells. The clonotype originates from a human donor in good health. Some libraries in this study had Jurkat cell RNA spiked in.

Read as DNA, the sequence is TGTGCCAGCAGCTTACCAGGGAAGAACACTGAAGCTTTCTTT. It specifies CASSLPGKNTEAFF. In this chain, TRBV7-9 is recombined with TRBJ1-1; a tentative D match to TRBD1 spans 5 bases. Spanning cysteine to phenylalanine, the CDR3 consists of 14 amino acids. Only the CDR3 portion is preserved as DNA: 42 bases, with reading frame beginning at the first base. V sheds 2 bases and J sheds 1 base, leaving 8 bases between their ends. From a lookup of the germline V gene (reference sequence), CDR1 and CDR2 are SEHNR and FQNEAQ.